The 8 T cell receptor beta chains given below trace back to one sample, sequenced in a study of blood T cell repertoires in COVID-19 (dated by TCRdb to 2020 to 2021). Libraries were prepared through the immunoSEQ multiplex PCR assay. Imported from immuneACCESS, the table was reduced by TCRdb to in-frame sequences with V and J called. These copies leave out some clones; in studies compared against another copy, an unresolved V gene accounts for under half, and the cause of the remainder is not known. Present in this sample are 53,000 or so clones, 70% to 80% of which were seen just once. The top ten clones comprise roughly a fifth of the sample. Source material: peripheral blood. Every receptor here comes from a man between 45 and 60 years old with active or convalescent COVID-19.

On this clone itself: Other DNA sequences within the sample encode an identical CDR3. The V and J genes are TRBV6-5 and TRBJ2-7; D possibly corresponds to TRBD1 (5 bases). V shed 5 bases and J shed 2 bases, with 10 bases lying between them. The germline V gene has CDR1 MNHEY and CDR2 SVGAGI. The CDR3 has 13 amino acids. CDR3 bases: TGTGCCAGCAGTCGCGACAGAACCTACGAGCAGTACTTC. Amino acid sequence: CASSRDRTYEQYF.

The chain carries TRBV15 and TRBJ2-7; the match to TRBD2 covers 10 bases. J lost 3 bases, V lost 0 bases, and 5 bases had no gene match. The CDR3 has 16 residues. The V gene's germline CDR1 is LNHNV and CDR2 YYDKDF (reference sequence). The CDR3 sequence is CATSRDTSGIGYEQYF. The DNA for the CDR3 is TGTGCCACCAGCAGAGATACTAGCGGGATAGGCTACGAGCAGTACTTC. The full variable domain, with the rest looked up from reference TRBV15 and TRBJ2-7, is DAMVIQNPRYQVTQFGKPVTLSCSQTLNHNVMYWYQQKSSQAPKLLFHYYDKDFNNEADTPDNFQSRRPNTSFCFLDIRSPGLGDTAMYLCATSRDTSGIGYEQYFGPGTRLTVT.

This rearrangement joins TRBV6-5 to TRBJ1-1; no definite D call. V dropped 4 bases and J dropped 3 bases, with 12 bases sitting between them. The V gene's germline CDR1 is MNHEY and CDR2 SVGAGI. The CDR3 has 14 residues. In nucleotides, the CDR3 is TGTGCCAGCAGTTCCCCAGCGGGGTACACTGAAGCTTTCTTT. Amino acid sequence: CASSSPAGYTEAFF.

The gene calls are TRBV19 and TRBJ2-1; 7 bases fit TRBD1. Per the germline V gene, CDR1 is LNHDA and CDR2 is SQIVND (reference sequence). V shed 8 bases and J 0 bases; nucleotides not matched to a gene: 13. This CDR3 has 17 residues. The CDR3 nucleotides are TGTGCCAGTGGAAGTCTCACCGGGACAGCCTCCTACAATGAGCAGTTCTTC. This translates into CASGSLTGTASYNEQFF.

This clone was detected only a few times. The rearrangement uses TRBV7-2 and TRBJ1-4, with D possibly TRBD1 on 6 matching bases. V lost 4 bases and J 10 bases, leaving 16 bases between the germline ends. CDR1 and CDR2 (germline): SGHTA, FQGNSA. The CDR3 has 14 amino acids. The DNA for the CDR3 is TGTGCCAGCAGCTCCCTGGACAGCTATGGAAAACTGTTTTTT. It specifies CASSSLDSYGKLFF.

The chain carries TRBV2 and TRBJ1-1, with D maybe TRBD1 (6 bases). Germline assignment: CDR1 SNHLY and CDR2 FYNNEI. The CDR3 extends over 11 amino acids. The V and J ends lost 4 bases and 8 bases respectively, with 8 bases between them. The CDR3 DNA reads as TGTGCCAGCAGTGGGACAGTCGAAGCTTTCTTT. This encodes CASSGTVEAFF. The full variable domain, in which reference TRBV2 and TRBJ1-1 provide the parts outside the CDR3, is EPEVTQTPSHQVTQMGQEVILRCVPISNHLYFYWYRQILGQKVEFLVSFYNNEISEKSEIFDDQFSVERPDGSNFTLKIRSTKLEDSAMYFCASSGTVEAFFGQGTRLTVV.

The chain has TRBV11-2 and TRBJ1-6; 10 positions agree with TRBD1. Germline lookup yields CDR1 SGHAT and CDR2 FQNNGV. The CDR3 has 16 residues. Trimming removed 2 bases from V and 9 bases from J; junction bases left unmatched: 7. The CDR3 is CASSLMTGGSSSPLHF. The CDR3 nucleotides read TGTGCCAGCAGCTTAATGACAGGGGGCTCGAGTTCACCCCTCCACTTT.

CDR3 DNA sequence: TGTGCCAGCAGCTTGATCGGGGATTCTGGCTACACCTTC. It yields the protein CASSLIGDSGYTF. The J gene is TRBJ1-2, the V gene TRBV5-5; D not resolved. The length of the CDR3 is 13 residues. Germline CDR1 is SGHKS and CDR2 is YYEKEE (reference sequence). V lost 1 base to trimming and J lost 7 bases, with 11 bases between them.